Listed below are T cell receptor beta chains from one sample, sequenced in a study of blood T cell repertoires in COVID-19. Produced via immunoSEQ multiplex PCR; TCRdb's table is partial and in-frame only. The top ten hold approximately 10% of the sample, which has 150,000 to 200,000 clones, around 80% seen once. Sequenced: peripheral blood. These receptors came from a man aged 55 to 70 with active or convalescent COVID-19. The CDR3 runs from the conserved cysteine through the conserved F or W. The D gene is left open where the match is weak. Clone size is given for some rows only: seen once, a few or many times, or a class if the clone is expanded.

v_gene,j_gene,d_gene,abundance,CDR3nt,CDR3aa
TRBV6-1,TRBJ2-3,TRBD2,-,TGTGCCAGCAGTGACCTAGCGGAGTACACAGATACGCAGTATTTT,CASSDLAEYTDTQYF
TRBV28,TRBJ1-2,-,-,TGTGCCAGCAGGGCCGGGACTAGTCTCTATGGCTACACCTTC,CASRAGTSLYGYTF
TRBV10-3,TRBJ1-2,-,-,TGTGCCATCAGTGGTTTGGCGGAGGGCTACACCTTC,CAISGLAEGYTF
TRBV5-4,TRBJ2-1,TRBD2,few,TGTGCCAGCAGTTCCGGGACTAGCGGTCGTGTATGGAATGAGCAGTTCTTC,CASSSGTSGRVWNEQFF
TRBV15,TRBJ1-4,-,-,TGTGCCACCAGCAGAGATAGGGGTAATGAAAAACTGTTTTTT,CATSRDRGNEKLFF
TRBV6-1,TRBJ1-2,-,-,TGTGCCAGCAGTGAGGGCGATGGATTGGAATTCGATGGCTACACCTTC,CASSEGDGLEFDGYTF
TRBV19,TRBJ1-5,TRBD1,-,TGTGCCAGTAGTATAGACGGACAGGGGTATGGTCAGCCCCAGCATTTT,CASSIDGQGYGQPQHF
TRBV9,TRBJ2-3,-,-,TGTGCCAGCAGGTCAGGTGGCCGGGGGAGTGTGGATACGCAGTATTTT,CASRSGGRGSVDTQYF
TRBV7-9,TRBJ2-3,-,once,TGTGCCAGCAGCCTGGACTATCCAAGCACAGATACGCAGTATTTT,CASSLDYPSTDTQYF
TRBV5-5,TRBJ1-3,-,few,TGTGCCAGCAGCTCCGACAGGACCTCTGGAAACACCATATATTTT,CASSSDRTSGNTIYF
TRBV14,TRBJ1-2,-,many,TGTGCCAGCAGCCAGAAGCTACAGGATAATGGCTACACCTTC,CASSQKLQDNGYTF
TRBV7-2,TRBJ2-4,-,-,TGTGCCAGCAGCACCCCCCTCGCCGGGGTGAACATTCAGTACTTC,CASSTPLAGVNIQYF
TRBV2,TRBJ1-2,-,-,TGTGCCAGCAGTGAAGCGCGAGGGACAAGGGGCTACACCTTC,CASSEARGTRGYTF
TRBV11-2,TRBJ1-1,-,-,TGTGCCAGCAGCTTGGCAAGAAACACTGAAGCTTTCTTT,CASSLARNTEAFF
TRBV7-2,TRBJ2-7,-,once,TGTGCCAGCAGCTCAGGACTAATAACCGGCGAGCAGTACTTC,CASSSGLITGEQYF
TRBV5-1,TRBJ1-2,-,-,TGCGCCAGCAGCTTACAGGGAAATGGCTACACCTTC,CASSLQGNGYTF
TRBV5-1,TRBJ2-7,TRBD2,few,TGCGCCAGCAGCTTGGAGGGGAGCGGGAGGACGTACGAGCAGTACTTC,CASSLEGSGRTYEQYF
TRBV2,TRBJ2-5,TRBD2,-,TGTGCCAGCAAGGTCCAAATAGCGGGAGGAGAGACCCAGTACTTC,CASKVQIAGGETQYF
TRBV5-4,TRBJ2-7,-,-,TGTGCCAGCAGCTTGGAGGGTGGCAGGGGCTACGAGCAGTACTTC,CASSLEGGRGYEQYF
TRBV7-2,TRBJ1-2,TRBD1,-,TGTGCCAGCAGCCCGGACCCTACAGGGGGCGCTCTCCATGGCTACACCTTC,CASSPDPTGGALHGYTF
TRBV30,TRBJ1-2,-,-,TGTGCCTGGATCGGCCGTCCCCGGCTAGGCTCCTATGGCTACACCTTC,CAWIGRPRLGSYGYTF
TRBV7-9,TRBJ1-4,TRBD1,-,TGTGCCAGCAGCCCAACCAGGGGGCAGGGTAATGAAAAACTGTTTTTT,CASSPTRGQGNEKLFF
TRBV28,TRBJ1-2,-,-,TGTGCCAGCAGACCTCAAGGGGCTAACTATGGCTACACCTTC,CASRPQGANYGYTF
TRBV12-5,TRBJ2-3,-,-,TGTGCTAGTGGTCCGGGTCTCGGCACAGATACGCAGTATTTT,CASGPGLGTDTQYF
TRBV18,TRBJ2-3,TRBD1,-,TGTGCCAGCTCGCTTCGACAGGGGGCAGATACGCAGTATTTT,CASSLRQGADTQYF
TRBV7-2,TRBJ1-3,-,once,TGTGCCAGCAGCTTAGGGCCCCAGAGGGCCGGAAACACCATATATTTT,CASSLGPQRAGNTIYF
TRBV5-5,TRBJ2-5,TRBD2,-,TGTGCCAGCAGCGAGGGACTAGCGGGGACACTCTACCAAGAGACCCAGTACTTC,CASSEGLAGTLYQETQYF
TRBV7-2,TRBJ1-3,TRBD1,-,TGTGCCAGCAGCACAGGGGTTGTGCGGAACACCATATATTTT,CASSTGVVRNTIYF
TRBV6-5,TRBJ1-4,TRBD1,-,TGTGCCAGCAGTTCGGGACAGTTGAATGGTAACGAAAAACTGTTTTTT,CASSSGQLNGNEKLFF
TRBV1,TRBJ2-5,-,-,TGCACCAGCAGCCTCGGACTACCTGAAATTCAAGAGACCCAGTACTTC,CTSSLGLPEIQETQYF
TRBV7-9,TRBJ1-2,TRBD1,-,TGTGCCAGCAGCTTAGCAGGGGGCGCGGTTGGCTACACCTTC,CASSLAGGAVGYTF
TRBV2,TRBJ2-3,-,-,TGTGCCAGCAGTGAAGAGATGAGTTATACGCAGTATTTT,CASSEEMSYTQYF
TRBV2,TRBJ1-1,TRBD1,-,TGTGCCAGTGAGGGGACAGGGGGCAAGGACACTGAAGCTTTCTTT,CASEGTGGKDTEAFF
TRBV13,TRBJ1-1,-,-,TGTGCCAGCAGCTTATCCGGGGGGAACACTGAAGCTTTCTTT,CASSLSGGNTEAFF
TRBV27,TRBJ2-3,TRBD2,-,TGTGCCAGCAGTTTATCGGCGGGAGTGCTGGATACGCAGTATTTT,CASSLSAGVLDTQYF
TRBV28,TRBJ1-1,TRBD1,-,TGTGCCAGCAGTCTCGGACAGGGTGGTGGGGCTGAAGCTTTCTTT,CASSLGQGGGAEAFF
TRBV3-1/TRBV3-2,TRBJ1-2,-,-,TGTGCCAGCAGCCAAGCGTACAGAAAGCCTAACTATGGCTACACCTTC,CASSQAYRKPNYGYTF
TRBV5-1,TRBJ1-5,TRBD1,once,TGCGCCAGCAGCCGCACAGGGGACAACAATCAGCCCCAGCATTTT,CASSRTGDNNQPQHF
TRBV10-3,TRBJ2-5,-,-,TGTGCCATCAGTGAGTCGACTAAACAAGAGACCCAGTACTTC,CAISESTKQETQYF
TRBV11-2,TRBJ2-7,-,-,TGTGCCAGCAGCTTAGGGCGGAACGCCAACTCCTACGAGCAGTACTTC,CASSLGRNANSYEQYF
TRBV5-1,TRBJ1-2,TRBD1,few,TGCGCCAGCAGCTTCACCGACAGGGGCTATGGCTACACCTTC,CASSFTDRGYGYTF
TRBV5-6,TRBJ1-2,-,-,TGTGCCAGCAGCTCCCCCGGGACATCAAGTTCCACCTTC,CASSSPGTSSSTF
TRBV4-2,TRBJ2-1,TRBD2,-,TGTGCCAGCAGCCAATTTCTAGCGGGAGCGTCTTCGATTTCCTACAATGAGCAGTTCTTC,CASSQFLAGASSISYNEQFF
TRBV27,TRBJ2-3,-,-,TGTGCCAGCAGTTTAGGGGAGACAGATACGCAGTATTTT,CASSLGETDTQYF
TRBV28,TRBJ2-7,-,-,TGTGCCAGCAAACCCCCCGGGGTTGGGCTCTACGAGCAGTACTTC,CASKPPGVGLYEQYF